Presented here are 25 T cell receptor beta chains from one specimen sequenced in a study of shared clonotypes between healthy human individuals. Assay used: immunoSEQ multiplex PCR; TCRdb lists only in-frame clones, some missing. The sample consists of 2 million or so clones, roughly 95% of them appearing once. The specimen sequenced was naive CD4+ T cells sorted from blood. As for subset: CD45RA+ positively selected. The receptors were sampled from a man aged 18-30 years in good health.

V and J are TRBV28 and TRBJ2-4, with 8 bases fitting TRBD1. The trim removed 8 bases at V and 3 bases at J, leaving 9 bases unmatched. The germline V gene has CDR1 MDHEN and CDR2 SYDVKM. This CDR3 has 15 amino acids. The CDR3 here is CASGRQGWDKNIQYF. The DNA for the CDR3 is TGTGCCAGCGGAAGACAGGGGTGGGACAAAAACATTCAGTACTTC.

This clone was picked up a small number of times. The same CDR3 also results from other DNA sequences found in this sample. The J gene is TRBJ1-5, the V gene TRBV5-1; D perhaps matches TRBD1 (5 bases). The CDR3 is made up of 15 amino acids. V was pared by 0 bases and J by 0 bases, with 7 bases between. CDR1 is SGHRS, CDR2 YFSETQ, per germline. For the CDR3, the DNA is TGCGCCAGCAGCTTGGAGGGGAGTAGCAATCAGCCCCAGCATTTT. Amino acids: CASSLEGSSNQPQHF.

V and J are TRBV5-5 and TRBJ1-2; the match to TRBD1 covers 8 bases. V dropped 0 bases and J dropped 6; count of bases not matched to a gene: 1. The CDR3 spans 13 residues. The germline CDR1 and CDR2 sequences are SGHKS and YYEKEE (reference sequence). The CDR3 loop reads CASSLDRGNGYTF. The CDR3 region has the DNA TGTGCCAGCAGCTTGGACAGGGGGAATGGCTACACCTTC.

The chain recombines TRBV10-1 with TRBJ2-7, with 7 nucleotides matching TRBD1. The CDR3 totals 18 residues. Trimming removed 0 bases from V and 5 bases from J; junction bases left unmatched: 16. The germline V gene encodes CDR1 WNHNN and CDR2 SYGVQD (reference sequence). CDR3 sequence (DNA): TGCGCCAGCAGTGAGTCCCTTCGCTCAGACAGGGTGAGCCACGAGCAGTACTTC. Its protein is CASSESLRSDRVSHEQYF.

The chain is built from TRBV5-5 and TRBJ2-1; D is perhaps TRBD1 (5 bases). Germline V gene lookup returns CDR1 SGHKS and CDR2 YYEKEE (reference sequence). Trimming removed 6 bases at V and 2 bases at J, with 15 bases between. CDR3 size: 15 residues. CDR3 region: CASTTNTGPYNEQFF. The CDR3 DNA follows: TGTGCCAGCACCACGAACACAGGACCCTACAATGAGCAGTTCTTC.

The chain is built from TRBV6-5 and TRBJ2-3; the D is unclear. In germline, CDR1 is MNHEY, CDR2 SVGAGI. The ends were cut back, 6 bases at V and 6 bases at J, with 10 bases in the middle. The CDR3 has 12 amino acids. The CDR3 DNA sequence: TGTGCCAGCAGGACCCCGTGGGATACGCAGTATTTT. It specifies CASRTPWDTQYF.

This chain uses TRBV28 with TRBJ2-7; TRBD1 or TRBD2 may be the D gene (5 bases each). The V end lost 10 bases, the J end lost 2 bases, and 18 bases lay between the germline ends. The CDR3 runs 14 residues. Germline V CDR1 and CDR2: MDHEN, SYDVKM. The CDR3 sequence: CATLSRGGTYEQYF. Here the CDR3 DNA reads TGTGCCACTCTGAGTCGGGGCGGTACCTACGAGCAGTACTTC.

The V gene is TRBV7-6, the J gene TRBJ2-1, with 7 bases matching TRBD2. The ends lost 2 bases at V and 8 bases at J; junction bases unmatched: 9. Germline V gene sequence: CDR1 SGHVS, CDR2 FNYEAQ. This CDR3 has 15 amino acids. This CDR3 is CASSLQGGLWDEQFF. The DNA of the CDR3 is TGTGCCAGCAGCTTACAGGGAGGGCTCTGGGATGAGCAGTTCTTC.

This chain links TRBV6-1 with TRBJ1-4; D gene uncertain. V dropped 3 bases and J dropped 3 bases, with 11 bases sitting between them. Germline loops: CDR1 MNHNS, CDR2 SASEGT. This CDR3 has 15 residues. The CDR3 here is CASSDTGVPNEKLFF. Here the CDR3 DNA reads TGTGCCAGCAGTGATACGGGAGTCCCTAATGAAAAACTGTTTTTT.

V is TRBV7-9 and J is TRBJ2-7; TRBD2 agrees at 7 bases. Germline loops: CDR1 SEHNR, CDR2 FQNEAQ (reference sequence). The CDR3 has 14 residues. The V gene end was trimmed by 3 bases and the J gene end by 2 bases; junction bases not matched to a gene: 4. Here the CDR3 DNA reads TGTGCCAGCAGCTTTAGCGGGCGACCCTACGAGCAGTACTTC. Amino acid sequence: CASSFSGRPYEQYF.

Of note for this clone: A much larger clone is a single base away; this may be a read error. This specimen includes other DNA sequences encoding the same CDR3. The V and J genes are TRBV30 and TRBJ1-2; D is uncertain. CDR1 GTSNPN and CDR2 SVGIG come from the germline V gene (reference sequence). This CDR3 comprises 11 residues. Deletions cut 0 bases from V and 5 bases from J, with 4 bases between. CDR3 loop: CAWSVRYGYTF. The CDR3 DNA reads TGTGCCTGGAGTGTGCGTTATGGCTACACCTTC. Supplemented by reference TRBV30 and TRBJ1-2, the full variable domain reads SQTIHQWPATLVQPVGSPLSLECTVEGTSNPNLYWYRQAAGRGLQLLFYSVGIGQISSEVPQNLSASRPQDRQFILSSKKLLLSDSGFYLCAWSVRYGYTFGSGTRLTVV.

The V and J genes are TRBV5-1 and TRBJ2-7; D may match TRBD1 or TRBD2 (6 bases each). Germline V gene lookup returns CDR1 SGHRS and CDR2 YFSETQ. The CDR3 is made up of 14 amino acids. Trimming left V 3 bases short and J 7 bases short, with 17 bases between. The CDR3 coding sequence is TGCGCCAGCAGCTCCGCCTCGGGGGCAAGGGAGCAGTACTTC. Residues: CASSSASGAREQYF.

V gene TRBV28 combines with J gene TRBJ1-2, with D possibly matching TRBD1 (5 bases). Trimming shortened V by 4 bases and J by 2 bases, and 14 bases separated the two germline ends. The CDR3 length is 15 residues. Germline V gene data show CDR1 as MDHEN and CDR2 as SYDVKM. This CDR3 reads CASSSRETANYGYTF. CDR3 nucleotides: TGTGCCAGCAGTTCCCGGGAGACAGCGAACTATGGCTACACCTTC.

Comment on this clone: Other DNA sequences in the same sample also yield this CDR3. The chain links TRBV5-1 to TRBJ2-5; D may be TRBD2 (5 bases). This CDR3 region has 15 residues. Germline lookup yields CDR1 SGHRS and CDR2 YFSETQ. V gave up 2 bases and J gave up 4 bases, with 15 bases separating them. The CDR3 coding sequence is TGCGCCAGCAGCTTAGGGCCTGGCGGAGGAGAGACCCAGTACTTC. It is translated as CASSLGPGGGETQYF.

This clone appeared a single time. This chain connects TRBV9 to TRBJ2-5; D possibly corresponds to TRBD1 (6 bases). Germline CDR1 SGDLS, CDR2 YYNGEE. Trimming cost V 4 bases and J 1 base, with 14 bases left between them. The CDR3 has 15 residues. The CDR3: CASSLSGQPQETQYF. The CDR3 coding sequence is TGTGCCAGCAGCCTAAGTGGACAGCCCCAAGAGACCCAGTACTTC.

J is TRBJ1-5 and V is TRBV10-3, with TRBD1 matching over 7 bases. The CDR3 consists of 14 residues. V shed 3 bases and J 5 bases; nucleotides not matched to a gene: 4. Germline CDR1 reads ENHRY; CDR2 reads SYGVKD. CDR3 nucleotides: TGTGCCATCAGTGACAGGGGGACTCATCAGCCCCAGCATTTT. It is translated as CAISDRGTHQPQHF.

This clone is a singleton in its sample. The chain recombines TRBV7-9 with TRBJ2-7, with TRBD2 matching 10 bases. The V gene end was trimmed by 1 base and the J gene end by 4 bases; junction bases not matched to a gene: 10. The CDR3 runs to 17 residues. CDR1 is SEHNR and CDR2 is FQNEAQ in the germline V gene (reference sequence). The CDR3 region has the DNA TGTGCCAGCAGCTTAGGACCTCGGACTAGCGGTGCGTACGAGCAGTACTTC. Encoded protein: CASSLGPRTSGAYEQYF.

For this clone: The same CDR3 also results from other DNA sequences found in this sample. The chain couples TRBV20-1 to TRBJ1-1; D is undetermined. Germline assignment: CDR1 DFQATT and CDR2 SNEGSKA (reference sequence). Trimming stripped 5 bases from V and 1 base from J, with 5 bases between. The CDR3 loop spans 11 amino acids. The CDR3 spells CSAPSNTEAFF. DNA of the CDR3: TGCAGTGCTCCCTCGAACACTGAAGCTTTCTTT.

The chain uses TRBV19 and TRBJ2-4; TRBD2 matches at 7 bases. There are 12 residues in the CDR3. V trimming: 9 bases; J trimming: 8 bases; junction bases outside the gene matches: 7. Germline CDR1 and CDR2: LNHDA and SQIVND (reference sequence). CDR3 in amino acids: CASGGSGDIQYF. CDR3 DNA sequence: TGTGCCAGCGGGGGGAGCGGAGACATTCAGTACTTC. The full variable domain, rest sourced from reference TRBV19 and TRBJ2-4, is DGGITQSPKYLFRKEGQNVTLSCEQNLNHDAMYWYRQDPGQGLRLIYYSQIVNDFQKGDIAEGYSVSREKKESFPLTVTSAQKNPTAFYLCASGGSGDIQYFGAGTRLSVL.

CDR3 sequence (DNA): TGTGCCAGCAGCTTGGGACTAGCGGGAGTGGCAGAGACCCAGTACTTC. Protein product: CASSLGLAGVAETQYF. The gene calls are TRBV5-8 and TRBJ2-5, with 12 bases matching TRBD2. This CDR3 is 16 amino acids long. Trimming removed 0 bases from V and 4 bases from J; junction bases left unmatched: 4. Germline-derived CDR1 and CDR2 are SGHTS and YDEGEE.

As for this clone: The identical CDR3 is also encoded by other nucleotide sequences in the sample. CDR3 in DNA: TGTGCCTGGAGTGCGGGACCTTATAATTCACCCCTCCACTTT. Translated: CAWSAGPYNSPLHF. The gene calls are TRBV30 and TRBJ1-6; D is perhaps TRBD1 (5 bases). Germline CDR1 and CDR2: GTSNPN and SVGIG (reference sequence). The CDR3 sequence is 14 residues long. V was trimmed by 1 base and J by 4 bases, leaving 8 bases between them.

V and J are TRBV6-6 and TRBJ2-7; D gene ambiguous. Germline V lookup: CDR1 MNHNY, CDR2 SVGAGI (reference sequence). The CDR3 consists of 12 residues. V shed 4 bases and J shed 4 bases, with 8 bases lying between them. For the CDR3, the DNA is TGTGCCAGCAGTTTTACATATTACGAGCAGTACTTC. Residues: CASSFTYYEQYF.

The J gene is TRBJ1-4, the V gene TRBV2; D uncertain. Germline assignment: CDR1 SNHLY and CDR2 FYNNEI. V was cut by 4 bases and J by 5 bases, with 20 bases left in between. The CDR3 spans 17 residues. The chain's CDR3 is CASSVPHSPKENEKLFF. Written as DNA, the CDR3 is TGTGCCAGCAGTGTCCCTCACTCGCCTAAGGAGAATGAAAAACTGTTTTTT.

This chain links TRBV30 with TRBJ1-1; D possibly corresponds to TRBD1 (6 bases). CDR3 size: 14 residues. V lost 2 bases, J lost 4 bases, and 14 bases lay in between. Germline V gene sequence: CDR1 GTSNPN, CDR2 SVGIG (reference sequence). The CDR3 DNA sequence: TGTGCCTGGAGTATCAGGGCAGGGGCCACTGAAGCTTTCTTT. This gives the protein CAWSIRAGATEAFF.

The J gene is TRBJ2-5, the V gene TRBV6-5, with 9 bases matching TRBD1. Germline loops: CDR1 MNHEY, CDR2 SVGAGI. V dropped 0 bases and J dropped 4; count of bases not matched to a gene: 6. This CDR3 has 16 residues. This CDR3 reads CASSYSDRGQSETQYF. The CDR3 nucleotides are TGTGCCAGCAGTTACTCGGACAGGGGTCAGTCAGAGACCCAGTACTTC.